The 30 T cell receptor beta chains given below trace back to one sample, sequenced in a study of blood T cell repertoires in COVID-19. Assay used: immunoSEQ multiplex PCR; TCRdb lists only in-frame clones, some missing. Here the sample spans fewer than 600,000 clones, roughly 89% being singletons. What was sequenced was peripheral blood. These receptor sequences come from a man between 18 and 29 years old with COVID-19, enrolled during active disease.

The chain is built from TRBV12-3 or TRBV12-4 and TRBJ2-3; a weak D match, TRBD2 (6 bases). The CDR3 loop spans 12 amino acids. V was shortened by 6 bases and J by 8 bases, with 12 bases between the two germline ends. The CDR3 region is CASSSTSRTQYF. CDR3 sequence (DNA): TGTGCCAGCAGCTCTACTAGCCGTACGCAGTATTTT.

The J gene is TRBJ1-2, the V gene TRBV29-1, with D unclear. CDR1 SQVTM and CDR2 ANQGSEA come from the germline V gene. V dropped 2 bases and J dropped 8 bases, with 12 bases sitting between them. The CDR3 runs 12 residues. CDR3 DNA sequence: TGCAGCGTTGAATATTGGGGAGGAGGCTACACCTTC. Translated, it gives CSVEYWGGGYTF.

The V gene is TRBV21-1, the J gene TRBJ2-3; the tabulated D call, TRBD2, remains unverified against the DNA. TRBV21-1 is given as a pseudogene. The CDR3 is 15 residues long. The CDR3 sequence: CAPAGAGEYTDTQYF. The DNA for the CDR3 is TGTGCCCCGGCGGGAGCGGGAGAGTACACAGATACGCAGTATTTT.

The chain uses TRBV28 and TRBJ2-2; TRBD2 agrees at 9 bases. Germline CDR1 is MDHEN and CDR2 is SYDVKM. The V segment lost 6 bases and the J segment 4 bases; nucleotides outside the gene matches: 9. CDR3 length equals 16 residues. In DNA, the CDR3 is TGTGCCAGCAGAACTTTAGCGGGAGCGGGCACCGGGGAGCTGTTTTTT. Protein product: CASRTLAGAGTGELFF.

The CDR3 DNA follows: TGTGCCAGCAGCTTAGTCGGCCTCAGGGGCACTGAAGCTTTCTTT. It specifies CASSLVGLRGTEAFF. V usage is TRBV7-9 and J usage is TRBJ1-1; D is possibly TRBD1 (6 bases). CDR3 length: 15 amino acids. V gave up 1 base and J gave up 4 bases, with 13 bases separating them. CDR1 SEHNR and CDR2 FQNEAQ come from the germline V gene (reference sequence).

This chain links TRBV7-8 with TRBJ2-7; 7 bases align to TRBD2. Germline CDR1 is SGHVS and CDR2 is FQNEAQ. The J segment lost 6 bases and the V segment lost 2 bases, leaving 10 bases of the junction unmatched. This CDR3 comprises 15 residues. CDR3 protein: CASSLFGGGWGEQYF. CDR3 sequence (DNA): TGTGCCAGCAGCTTATTCGGGGGAGGGTGGGGCGAGCAGTACTTC.

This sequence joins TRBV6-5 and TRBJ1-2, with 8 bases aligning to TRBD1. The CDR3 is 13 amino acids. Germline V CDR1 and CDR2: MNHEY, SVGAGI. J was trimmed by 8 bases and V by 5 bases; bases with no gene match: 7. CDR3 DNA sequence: TGTGCCAGCAGTATGGACAGGGTCGGCGGCTACACCTTC. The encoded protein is CASSMDRVGGYTF.

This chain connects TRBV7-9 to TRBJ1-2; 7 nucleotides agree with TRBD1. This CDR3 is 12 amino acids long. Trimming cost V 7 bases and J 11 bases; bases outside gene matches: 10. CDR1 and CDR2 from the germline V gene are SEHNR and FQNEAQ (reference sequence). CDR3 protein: CASTGQEPYYTF. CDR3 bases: TGTGCCAGCACTGGACAGGAGCCCTATTACACCTTC. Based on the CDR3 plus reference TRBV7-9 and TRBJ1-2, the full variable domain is DTGVSQNPRHKITKRGQNVTFRCDPISEHNRLYWYRQTLGQGPEFLTYFQNEAQLEKSRLLSDRFSAERPKGSFSTLEIQRTEQGDSAMYLCASTGQEPYYTFGSGTRLTVV.

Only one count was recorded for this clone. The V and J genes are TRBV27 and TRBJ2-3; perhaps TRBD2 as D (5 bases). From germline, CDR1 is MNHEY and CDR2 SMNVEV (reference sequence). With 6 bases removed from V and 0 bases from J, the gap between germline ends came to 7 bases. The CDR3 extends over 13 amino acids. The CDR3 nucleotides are TGTGCCAGCAGAGCGGCTAGCACAGATACGCAGTATTTT. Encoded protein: CASRAASTDTQYF.

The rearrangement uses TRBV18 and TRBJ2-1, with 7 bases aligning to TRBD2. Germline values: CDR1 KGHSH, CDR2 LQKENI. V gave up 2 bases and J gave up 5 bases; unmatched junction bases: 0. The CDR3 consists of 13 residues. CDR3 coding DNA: TGTGCCAGCTCACCAGGGGGGGACAATGAGCAGTTCTTC. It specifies CASSPGGDNEQFF.

The CDR3 is CASSIEGGNQPQHF. In nucleotides, the CDR3 is TGTGCCAGTAGTATAGAAGGGGGCAATCAGCCCCAGCATTTT. The V and J genes are TRBV19 and TRBJ1-5; D might be TRBD1 (5 bases). CDR3 length: 14 amino acids. CDR1 LNHDA and CDR2 SQIVND come from the germline V gene (reference sequence). The ends were cut back, 0 bases at V and 2 bases at J, with 5 bases in the middle.

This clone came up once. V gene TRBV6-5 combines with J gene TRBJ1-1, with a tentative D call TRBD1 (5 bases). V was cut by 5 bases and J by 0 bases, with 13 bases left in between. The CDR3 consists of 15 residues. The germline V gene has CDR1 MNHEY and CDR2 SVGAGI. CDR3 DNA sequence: TGTGCCAGCAGTCCTGCCGACAGATTGAACACTGAAGCTTTCTTT. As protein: CASSPADRLNTEAFF.

The CDR3 loop is CASSATSGVETQYF. CDR3 DNA sequence: TGCGCCAGCAGTGCCACTAGCGGGGTTGAGACCCAGTACTTC. V usage is TRBV10-2 and J usage is TRBJ2-5, with TRBD2 matching over 10 bases. The CDR3 extends over 14 amino acids. V was pared by 4 bases and J by 5 bases, with 4 bases of the junction left unmatched. Germline lookup yields CDR1 WSHSY and CDR2 SAAADI.

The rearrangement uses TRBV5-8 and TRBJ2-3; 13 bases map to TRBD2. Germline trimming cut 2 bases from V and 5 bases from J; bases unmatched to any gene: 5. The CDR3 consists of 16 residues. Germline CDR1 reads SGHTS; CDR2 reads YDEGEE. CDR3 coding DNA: TGTGCCAGCAGCTTTAGGACTAGCGGGAGAAAAGATACGCAGTATTTT. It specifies CASSFRTSGRKDTQYF.

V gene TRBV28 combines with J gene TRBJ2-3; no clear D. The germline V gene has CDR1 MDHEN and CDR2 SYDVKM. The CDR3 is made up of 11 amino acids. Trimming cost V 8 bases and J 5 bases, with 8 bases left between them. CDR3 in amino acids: CASASRDTQYF. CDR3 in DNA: TGTGCCAGCGCTAGTAGAGATACGCAGTATTTT. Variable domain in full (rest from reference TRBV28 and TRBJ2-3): DVKVTQSSRYLVKRTGEKVFLECVQDMDHENMFWYRQDPGLGLRLIYFSYDVKMKEKGDIPEGYSVSREKKERFSLILESASTNQTSMYLCASASRDTQYFGPGTRLTVL.

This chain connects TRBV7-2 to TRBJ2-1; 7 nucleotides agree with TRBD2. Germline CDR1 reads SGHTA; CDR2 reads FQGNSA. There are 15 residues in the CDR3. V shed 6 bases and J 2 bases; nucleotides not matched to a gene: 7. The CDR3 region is CASSRGGLAYNEQFF. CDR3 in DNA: TGTGCCAGCAGTCGCGGGGGACTGGCCTACAATGAGCAGTTCTTC.

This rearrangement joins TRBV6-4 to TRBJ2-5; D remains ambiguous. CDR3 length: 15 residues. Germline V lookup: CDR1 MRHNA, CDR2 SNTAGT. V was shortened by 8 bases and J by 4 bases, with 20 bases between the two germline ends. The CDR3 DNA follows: TGTGCCAGCGTCCTACACAGTGTATTTTTAGAGACCCAGTACTTC. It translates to CASVLHSVFLETQYF.

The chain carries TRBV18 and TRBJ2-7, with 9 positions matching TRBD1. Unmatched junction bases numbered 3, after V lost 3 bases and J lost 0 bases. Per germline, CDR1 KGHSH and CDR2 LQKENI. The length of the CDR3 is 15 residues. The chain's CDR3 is CASSPGQGPSYEQYF. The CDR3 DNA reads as TGTGCCAGCTCACCGGGACAGGGTCCCTCCTACGAGCAGTACTTC.

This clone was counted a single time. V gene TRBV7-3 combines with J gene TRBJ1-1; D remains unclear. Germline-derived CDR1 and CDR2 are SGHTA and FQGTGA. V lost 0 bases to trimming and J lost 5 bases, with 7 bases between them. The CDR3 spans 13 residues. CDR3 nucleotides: TGTGCCAGCAGCTTAACATTCAGTACTGAAGCTTTCTTT. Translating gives CASSLTFSTEAFF.

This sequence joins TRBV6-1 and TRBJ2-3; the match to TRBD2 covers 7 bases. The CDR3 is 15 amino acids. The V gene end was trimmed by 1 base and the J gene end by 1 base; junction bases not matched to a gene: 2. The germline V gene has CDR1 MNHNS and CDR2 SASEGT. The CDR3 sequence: CASSEERDGTDTQYF. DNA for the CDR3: TGTGCCAGCAGTGAAGAGCGGGACGGCACAGATACGCAGTATTTT.

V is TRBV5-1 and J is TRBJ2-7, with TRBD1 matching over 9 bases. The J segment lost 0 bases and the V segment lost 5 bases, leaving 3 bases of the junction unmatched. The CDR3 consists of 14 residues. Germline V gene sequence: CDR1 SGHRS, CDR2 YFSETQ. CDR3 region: CASSRDRASYEQYF. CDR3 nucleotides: TGCGCCAGCAGTAGGGACAGGGCCTCCTACGAGCAGTACTTC.

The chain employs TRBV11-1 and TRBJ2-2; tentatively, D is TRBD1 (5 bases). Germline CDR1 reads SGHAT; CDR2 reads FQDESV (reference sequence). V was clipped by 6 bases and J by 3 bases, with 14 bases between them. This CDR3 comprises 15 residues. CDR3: CASRRQGGDTGELFF. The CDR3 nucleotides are TGTGCCAGCAGGAGGCAGGGTGGGGACACCGGGGAGCTGTTTTTT.

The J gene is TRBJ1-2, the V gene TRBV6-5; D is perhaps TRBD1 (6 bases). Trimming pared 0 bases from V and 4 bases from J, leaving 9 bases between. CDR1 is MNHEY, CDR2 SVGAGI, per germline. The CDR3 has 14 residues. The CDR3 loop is CASSYSGGPYGYTF. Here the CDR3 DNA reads TGTGCCAGCAGTTACTCTGGGGGCCCCTATGGCTACACCTTC.

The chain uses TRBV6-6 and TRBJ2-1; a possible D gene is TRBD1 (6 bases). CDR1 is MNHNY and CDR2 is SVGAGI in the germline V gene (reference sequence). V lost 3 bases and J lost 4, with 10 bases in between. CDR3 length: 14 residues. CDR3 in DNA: TGTGCCAGCAGTTATCGGGACACTTACAATGAGCAGTTCTTC. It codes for CASSYRDTYNEQFF.

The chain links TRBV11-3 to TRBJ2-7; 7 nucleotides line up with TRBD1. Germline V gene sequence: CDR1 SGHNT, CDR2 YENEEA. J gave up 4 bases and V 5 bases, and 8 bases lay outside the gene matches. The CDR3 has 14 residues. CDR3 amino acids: CASSPPGQSYEQYF. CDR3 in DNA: TGTGCCAGCAGCCCACCGGGACAGTCATACGAGCAGTACTTC.

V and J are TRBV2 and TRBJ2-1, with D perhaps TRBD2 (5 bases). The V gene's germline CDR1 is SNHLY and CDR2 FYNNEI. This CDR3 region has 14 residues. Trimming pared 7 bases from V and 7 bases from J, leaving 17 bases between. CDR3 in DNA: TGTGCCAGCAATTCTGGAAGGACTGAGAATGAGCAGTTCTTC. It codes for CASNSGRTENEQFF.

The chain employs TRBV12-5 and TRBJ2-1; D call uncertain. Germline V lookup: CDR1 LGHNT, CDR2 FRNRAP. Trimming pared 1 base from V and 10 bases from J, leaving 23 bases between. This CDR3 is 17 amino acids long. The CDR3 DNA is TGTGCTAGTGGTTTGGGGCCCCCCCAGGTGGTACAATTAGAGCAGTTCTTC. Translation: CASGLGPPQVVQLEQFF.

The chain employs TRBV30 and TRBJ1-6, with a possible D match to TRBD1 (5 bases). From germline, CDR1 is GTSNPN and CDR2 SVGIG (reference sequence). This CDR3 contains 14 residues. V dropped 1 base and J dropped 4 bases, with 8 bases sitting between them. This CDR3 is CAWSGDRYNSPLHF. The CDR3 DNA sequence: TGTGCCTGGAGTGGCGACAGATATAATTCACCCCTCCACTTT.

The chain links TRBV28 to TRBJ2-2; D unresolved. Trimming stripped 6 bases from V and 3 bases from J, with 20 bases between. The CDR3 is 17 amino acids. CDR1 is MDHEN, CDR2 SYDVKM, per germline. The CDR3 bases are TGTGCCAGCAGATCCCCAGCCGGAGTGCTCGACACCGGGGAGCTGTTTTTT. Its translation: CASRSPAGVLDTGELFF. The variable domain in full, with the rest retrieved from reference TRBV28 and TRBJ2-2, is DVKVTQSSRYLVKRTGEKVFLECVQDMDHENMFWYRQDPGLGLRLIYFSYDVKMKEKGDIPEGYSVSREKKERFSLILESASTNQTSMYLCASRSPAGVLDTGELFFGEGSRLTVL.

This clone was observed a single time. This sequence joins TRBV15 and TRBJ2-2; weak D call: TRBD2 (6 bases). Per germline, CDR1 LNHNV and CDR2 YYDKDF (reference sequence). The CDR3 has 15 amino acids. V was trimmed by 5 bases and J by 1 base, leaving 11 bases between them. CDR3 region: CATSPRGENTGELFF. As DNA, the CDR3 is TGTGCCACCAGCCCCCGCGGGGAGAACACCGGGGAGCTGTTTTTT.